These 14 T cell receptor beta chains were all obtained from the same sample, sequenced in a study of Ad26.COV2.S vaccination and SARS-CoV-2 variants (dated by TCRdb to about 2021). Preparation of the library involved the immunoSEQ multiplex PCR assay. As stored in TCRdb, this immuneACCESS dataset retains in-frame rearrangements with V and J assigned. A fraction of the clones does not appear; measured against another copy, unresolved V genes explain less than half of the discrepancy, and the remainder lacks a known reason. The sample contains a few hundred thousand clones, 92% of them found a single time. Around 1.7% of the sample is in the top ten clones. Read against the paper, the sample's treatment or condition label means: some 20 received Ad26.COV2.S at low or high dose, single or two shots; several received placebo; per-sample allocation not given. For vaccine and placebo recipients, repertoires were sequenced using samples collected on day 63 after the first injection.

Here the sequenced sample was peripheral blood, taken in a trial of Ad26.COV2.S vaccine versus placebo. These receptors were obtained from a person aged 18 to 59 who received the Ad26.COV2.S COVID-19 vaccine or a placebo.

The chain recombines TRBV3-1 (or the pseudogene TRBV3-2) with TRBJ2-3; D assignment may be TRBD1 or TRBD2 (5 bases each). The CDR3 loop spans 15 amino acids. The V end lost 2 bases, the J end lost 4 bases, and 13 bases lay between the germline ends. CDR1 and CDR2 (germline): LGHDT, YNNKEL (reference sequence). The CDR3 DNA reads TGTGCCAGCAGCCAAAGTTGGCAGGGAGCAGATACGCAGTATTTT. It codes for CASSQSWQGADTQYF.

J is TRBJ1-1 and V is TRBV28; D not certain. V lost 5 bases and J 5 bases, leaving 9 bases between the germline ends. This CDR3 is 12 amino acids long. The germline V gene encodes CDR1 MDHEN and CDR2 SYDVKM. As DNA, the CDR3 is TGTGCCAGCAGTACCTCTGGGACTGAAGCTTTCTTT. It yields the protein CASSTSGTEAFF.

This sequence joins TRBV11-2 and TRBJ2-5, with a weak D call TRBD2 (5 bases). This CDR3 is 15 amino acids long. Trimming shortened V by 6 bases and J by 0 bases, and 14 bases separated the two germline ends. Germline V CDR1 and CDR2: SGHAT, FQNNGV. CDR3 sequence reads: CASRSPRLHQETQYF. As DNA, the CDR3 is TGTGCCAGCAGGTCCCCTAGACTACACCAAGAGACCCAGTACTTC.

The chain carries TRBV11-2 and TRBJ2-5, with 12 nucleotides matching TRBD2. The CDR3 has 16 amino acids. Germline V gives CDR1 SGHAT, CDR2 FQNNGV. With V trimmed by 5 bases and J by 5 bases, 9 bases remained unmatched. DNA for the CDR3: TGTGCCAGCAGCCCAACGACTAGCGGGGGTGTCGAGACCCAGTACTTC. Protein: CASSPTTSGGVETQYF. Complete variable domain (other parts from reference TRBV11-2 and TRBJ2-5): EAGVAQSPRYKIIEKRQSVAFWCNPISGHATLYWYQQILGQGPKLLIQFQNNGVVDDSQLPKDRFSAERLKGVDSTLKIQPAKLEDSAVYLCASSPTTSGGVETQYFGPGTRLLVL.

The chain recombines TRBV28 with TRBJ1-2, with 7 nucleotides matching TRBD1. Germline assignment: CDR1 MDHEN and CDR2 SYDVKM. The CDR3 runs 15 residues. The V segment lost 6 bases and the J segment 7 bases; nucleotides outside the gene matches: 14. CDR3 in amino acids: CASRPPAQGVPGYTF. CDR3 bases: TGTGCCAGCAGGCCCCCAGCGCAGGGGGTCCCTGGCTACACCTTC.

This clone was found once. The chain employs TRBV21-1 and TRBJ1-2; TRBD1 is the table's D call, not checked against the DNA. TRBV21-1 is a pseudogene locus. There are 13 residues in the CDR3. CDR3 sequence: CASNRDRDYGYTF. The CDR3 DNA follows: TGTGCCAGCAACCGGGACAGGGACTATGGCTACACCTTC.

This sequence joins TRBV28 and TRBJ2-7, with D maybe TRBD2 (5 bases). CDR1 is MDHEN and CDR2 is SYDVKM in the germline V gene. V dropped 7 bases and J dropped 0 bases, with 16 bases sitting between them. CDR3 length: 15 amino acids. The CDR3 loop reads CASTPLRGFSYEQYF. Written as DNA, the CDR3 is TGTGCCAGCACCCCACTACGAGGGTTCTCCTACGAGCAGTACTTC.

CDR3 residues: CASSSLGTSANYGYTF. DNA of the CDR3: TGTGCCAGCAGTTCCTTAGGGACGTCAGCTAACTATGGCTACACCTTC. V usage is TRBV6-2 or TRBV6-3 and J usage is TRBJ1-2; perhaps TRBD1 as D (5 bases). V lost 4 bases and J lost 0, with 15 bases in between. Germline V CDR1 and CDR2: MNHEY, SVGEGT. The CDR3 has 16 amino acids.

The chain couples TRBV2 to TRBJ2-5; possible D gene TRBD2, 6 bases. V dropped 6 bases and J dropped 2 bases, with 16 bases sitting between them. Per germline, CDR1 SNHLY and CDR2 FYNNEI. The CDR3 loop spans 15 amino acids. CDR3 DNA: TGTGCCAGCAGGAGAGGAGGGGTTGTGCAAGAGACCCAGTACTTC. It codes for CASRRGGVVQETQYF.

The chain has TRBV20-1 and TRBJ1-4; no reliable D call. Trimming took off 5 bases at V and 8 bases at J, with 9 bases between the two ends. The CDR3 contains 11 residues. Germline V lookup: CDR1 DFQATT, CDR2 SNEGSKA (reference sequence). The CDR3 protein is CSALSAEKLFF. As DNA, the CDR3 is TGCAGTGCTTTATCGGCCGAAAAACTGTTTTTT.

The CDR3 nucleotides are TGTGCCTGGAGTGTAGTCAGGAGCGCTGAAGCTTTCTTT. It encodes CAWSVVRSAEAFF. The rearrangement links TRBV30 to TRBJ1-1; D unclear. V was cut by 0 bases and J by 6 bases, with 11 bases left in between. The CDR3 loop spans 13 amino acids. The germline V gene has CDR1 GTSNPN and CDR2 SVGIG (reference sequence).

This chain joins TRBV20-1 and TRBJ1-2, with D hard to call. CDR1 is DFQATT, CDR2 SNEGSKA, per germline (reference sequence). Trimming removed 8 bases from V and 2 bases from J, with 9 bases in between. CDR3 length: 11 residues. CDR3 protein: CSQSENYGYTF. The CDR3 nucleotides are TGCAGTCAGTCAGAGAACTATGGCTACACCTTC.

DNA of the CDR3: TGTGCCAGCAGCCCCCTAGGCGGTCACGAGCAGTACTTC. Translated, it gives CASSPLGGHEQYF. The chain carries TRBV7-6 and TRBJ2-7; D unresolved. CDR1 is SGHVS, CDR2 FNYEAQ, per germline. Trimming cost V 5 bases and J 5 bases, with 13 bases left between them. This CDR3 contains 13 residues.

The chain uses TRBV19 and TRBJ1-5; the D is unclear. This CDR3 comprises 14 residues. Trimming stripped 7 bases from V and 0 bases from J, with 10 bases between. Germline-derived CDR1 and CDR2 are LNHDA and SQIVND (reference sequence). In nucleotides, the CDR3 is TGTGCCAGTATGATACCTTATAGCAATCAGCCCCAGCATTTT. Its protein is CASMIPYSNQPQHF.